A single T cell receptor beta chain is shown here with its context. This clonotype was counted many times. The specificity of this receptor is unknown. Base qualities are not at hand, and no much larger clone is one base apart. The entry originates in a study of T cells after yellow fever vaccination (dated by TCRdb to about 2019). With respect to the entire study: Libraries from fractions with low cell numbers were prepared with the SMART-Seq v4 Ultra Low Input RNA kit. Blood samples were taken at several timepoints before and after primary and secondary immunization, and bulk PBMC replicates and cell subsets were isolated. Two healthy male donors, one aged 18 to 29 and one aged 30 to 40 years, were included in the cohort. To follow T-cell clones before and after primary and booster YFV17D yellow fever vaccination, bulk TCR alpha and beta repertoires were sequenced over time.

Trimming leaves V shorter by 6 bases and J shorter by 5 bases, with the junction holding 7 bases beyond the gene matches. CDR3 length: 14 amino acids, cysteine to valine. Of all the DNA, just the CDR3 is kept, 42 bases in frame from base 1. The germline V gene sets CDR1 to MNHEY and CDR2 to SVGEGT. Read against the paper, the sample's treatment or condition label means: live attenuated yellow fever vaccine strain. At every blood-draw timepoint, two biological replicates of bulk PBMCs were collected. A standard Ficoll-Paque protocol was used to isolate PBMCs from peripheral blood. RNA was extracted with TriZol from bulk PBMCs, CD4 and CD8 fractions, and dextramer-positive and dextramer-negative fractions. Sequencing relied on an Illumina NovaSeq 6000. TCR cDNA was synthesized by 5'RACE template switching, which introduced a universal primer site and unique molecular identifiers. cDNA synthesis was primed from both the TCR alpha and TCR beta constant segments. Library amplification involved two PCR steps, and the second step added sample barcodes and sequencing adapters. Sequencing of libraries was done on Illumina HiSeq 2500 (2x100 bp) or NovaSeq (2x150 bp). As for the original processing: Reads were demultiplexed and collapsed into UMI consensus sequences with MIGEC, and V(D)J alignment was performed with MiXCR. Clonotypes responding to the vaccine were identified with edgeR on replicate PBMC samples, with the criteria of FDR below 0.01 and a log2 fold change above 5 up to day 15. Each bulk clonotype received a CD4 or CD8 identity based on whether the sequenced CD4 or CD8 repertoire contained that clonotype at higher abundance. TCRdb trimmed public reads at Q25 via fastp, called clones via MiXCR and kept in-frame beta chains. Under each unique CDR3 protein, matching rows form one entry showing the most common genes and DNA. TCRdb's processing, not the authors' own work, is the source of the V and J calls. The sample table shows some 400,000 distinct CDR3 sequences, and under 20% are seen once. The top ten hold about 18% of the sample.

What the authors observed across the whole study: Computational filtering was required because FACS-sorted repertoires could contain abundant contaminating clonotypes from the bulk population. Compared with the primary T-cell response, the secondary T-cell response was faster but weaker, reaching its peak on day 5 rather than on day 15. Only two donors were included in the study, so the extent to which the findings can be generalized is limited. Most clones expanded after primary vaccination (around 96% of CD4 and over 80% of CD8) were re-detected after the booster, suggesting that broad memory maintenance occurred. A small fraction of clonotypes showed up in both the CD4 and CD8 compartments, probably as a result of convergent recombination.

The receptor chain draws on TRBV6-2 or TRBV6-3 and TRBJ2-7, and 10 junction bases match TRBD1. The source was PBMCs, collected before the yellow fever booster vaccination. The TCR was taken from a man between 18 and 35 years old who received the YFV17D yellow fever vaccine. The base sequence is TGTGCCAGCAGCCGACGGACAGGGGGAAACGAGCAGTACGTC. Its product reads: CASSRRTGGNEQYV.